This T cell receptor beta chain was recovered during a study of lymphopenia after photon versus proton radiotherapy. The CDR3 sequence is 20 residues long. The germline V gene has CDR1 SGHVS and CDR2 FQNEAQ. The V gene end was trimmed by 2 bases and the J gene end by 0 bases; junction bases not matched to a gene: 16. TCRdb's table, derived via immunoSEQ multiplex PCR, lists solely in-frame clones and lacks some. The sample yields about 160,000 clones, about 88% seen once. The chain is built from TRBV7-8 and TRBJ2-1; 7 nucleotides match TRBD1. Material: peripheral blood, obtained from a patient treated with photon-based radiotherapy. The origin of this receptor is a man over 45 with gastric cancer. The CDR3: CASSLRGPVGRRGSYNEQFF. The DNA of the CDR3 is TGTGCCAGCAGCTTAAGGGGGCCCGTTGGACGGAGAGGCTCCTACAATGAGCAGTTCTTC.